This TCR beta chain was retrieved from a study of CD8 T cells in Susac syndrome. After extraction with the RNeasy kit, about 0.45 to 1 ug of the RNA was reverse transcribed using random hexamers. One entry per CDR3 protein, called by TCRdb with MiXCR from the immunoSEQ multiplex PCR reads. The sample comprises fewer than 200,000 distinct CDR3 sequences, about 95% of which are singletons, and over 0.08% rests with the top ten. V was trimmed by 2 bases and J by 1 base, leaving 17 bases between them. The CDR3 length is 16 residues. CDR1 and CDR2 (germline): SQVTM, ANQGSEA. The CD8+ and CD4+ T cells were negatively isolated, with the TEMRA cells enriched by FACS.

The sequencing sample was made of CD4+ T cells from PBMCs. V usage is TRBV29-1 and J usage is TRBJ2-5; weak D call: TRBD2 (7 bases). This receptor was taken from a human donor in good health. The CDR3 DNA sequence: TGCAGCGTTGAATCTCGGGGGGCAGATACCCAAGAGACCCAGTACTTC. This codes for CSVESRGADTQETQYF.